This TCR beta chain derives from a study of cytomegalovirus exposure and HLA in healthy donors. The study ran its PCR with 60 Vbeta and 13 Jbeta primers. Original handling: The authors later counted about 80 million unique TCR beta chains, approximately 10 million of them shared. Profiling relied on immunoSEQ multiplex PCR, and the TCRdb table lists in-frame clones only, not all of them. That table gives V, J and clone size, and the DNA gave D and trimming. The repertoire holds some 120,000 clones, with 80% as singletons. This CDR3 has 15 residues. CDR1 and CDR2 (germline): SGHTA, FQGNSA. The V gene lost 4 bases and the J gene lost 2 bases, with 12 bases spanning the gap.

The sequence derives from a man aged 25 to 40 in good health and CMV-seronegative. V is TRBV7-2 and J is TRBJ2-4; D may be TRBD2 (5 bases). The sample comprised PBMCs. This chain's CDR3 is CASSSPREPKNIQYF. For the CDR3, the DNA is TGTGCCAGCAGCTCCCCCCGGGAACCCAAAAACATTCAGTACTTC.